This T cell receptor (beta chain) was retrieved from a study of T cell repertoires in ileal Crohn's disease. Notes on the study in general: Clonal expansions were more frequent in active smokers than non-smokers at surgery. High-frequency clones were more common in sorted CD8 than CD4 cells.

Method: immunoSEQ multiplex PCR; TCRdb's copy keeps in-frame clones and lacks some. This table has under 2,500 clones, around four fifths appearing once. CDR1 SGHTA and CDR2 FQGNSA come from the germline V gene. With V trimmed by 0 bases and J by 8 bases, 6 bases remained unmatched. The CDR3 covers 14 residues. Included were adult ileal or ileocolonic Crohn's patients indicated for ileocolonic resection. Comment on this clone: Its antigen is as yet unknown.

The chain has TRBV7-2 and TRBJ1-2; 7 positions match TRBD1. What was sequenced was ileal tissue. The TCR originated in an adult with Crohn's disease. Here the CDR3 DNA reads TGTGCCAGCAGCTTAGCGAGGACAGGCCAGGGCTACACCTTC. Protein: CASSLARTGQGYTF.